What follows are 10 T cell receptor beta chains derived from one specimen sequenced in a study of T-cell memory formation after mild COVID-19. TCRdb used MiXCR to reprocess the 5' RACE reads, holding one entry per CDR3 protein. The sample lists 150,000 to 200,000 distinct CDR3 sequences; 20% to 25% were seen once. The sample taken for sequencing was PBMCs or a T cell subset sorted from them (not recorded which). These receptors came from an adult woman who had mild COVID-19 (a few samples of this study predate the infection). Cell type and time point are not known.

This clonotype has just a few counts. CDR3 nucleotide sequence: TGTGCCAGCAGCCACGCGGAGGGGCCCAGGGAGCAGTTCTTC. It encodes CASSHAEGPREQFF. The chain uses TRBV11-2 and TRBJ2-1, with D possibly being TRBD2 (6 bases). The CDR3 is 14 residues long. Germline assignment: CDR1 SGHAT and CDR2 FQNNGV. V was trimmed by 5 bases and J by 10 bases, leaving 18 bases between them.

Here the CDR3 reads CASSPQRTGELFF. As DNA, the CDR3 is TGCGCCAGCAGCCCTCAGCGTACCGGGGAGCTGTTTTTT. J is TRBJ2-2 and V is TRBV5-1; D is unresolved. The CDR3 is 13 residues long. V dropped 4 bases and J dropped 5 bases, with 9 bases sitting between them. Germline CDR1 reads SGHRS; CDR2 reads YFSETQ.

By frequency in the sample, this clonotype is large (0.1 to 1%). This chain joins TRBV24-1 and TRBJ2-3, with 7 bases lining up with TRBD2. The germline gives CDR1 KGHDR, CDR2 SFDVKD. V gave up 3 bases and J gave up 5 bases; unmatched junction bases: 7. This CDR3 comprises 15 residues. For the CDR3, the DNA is TGTGCCACCAGTGATCCGCGGGGGTACGGAGATACGCAGTATTTT. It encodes CATSDPRGYGDTQYF.

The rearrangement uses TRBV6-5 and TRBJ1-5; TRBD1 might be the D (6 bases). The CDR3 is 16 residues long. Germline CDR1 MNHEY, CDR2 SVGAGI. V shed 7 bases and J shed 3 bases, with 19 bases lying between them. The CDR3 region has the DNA TGTGCCAGCAAACCAAGGGACACGGAAACCAATCAGCCCCAGCATTTT. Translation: CASKPRDTETNQPQHF.

Here the CDR3 DNA reads TGCGCCAGCACGCACGAGGGGAGGAGTGAAGAGACCCAGTACTTC. This encodes CASTHEGRSEETQYF. This sequence joins TRBV4-1 and TRBJ2-5; D is possibly TRBD2 (6 bases). The CDR3 totals 15 residues. The V and J ends lost 7 bases and 3 bases respectively, with 18 bases between them. The germline V gene encodes CDR1 MGHRA and CDR2 YSYEKL.

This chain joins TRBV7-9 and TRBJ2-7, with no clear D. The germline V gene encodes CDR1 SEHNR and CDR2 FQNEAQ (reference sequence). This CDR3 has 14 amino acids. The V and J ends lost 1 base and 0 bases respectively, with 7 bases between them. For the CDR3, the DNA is TGTGCCAGCAGCTTAGATCTCAGCTCCTACGAGCAGTACTTC. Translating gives CASSLDLSSYEQYF. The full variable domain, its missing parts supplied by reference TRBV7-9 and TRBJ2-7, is DTGVSQNPRHKITKRGQNVTFRCDPISEHNRLYWYRQTLGQGPEFLTYFQNEAQLEKSRLLSDRFSAERPKGSFSTLEIQRTEQGDSAMYLCASSLDLSSYEQYFGPGTRLTVT.

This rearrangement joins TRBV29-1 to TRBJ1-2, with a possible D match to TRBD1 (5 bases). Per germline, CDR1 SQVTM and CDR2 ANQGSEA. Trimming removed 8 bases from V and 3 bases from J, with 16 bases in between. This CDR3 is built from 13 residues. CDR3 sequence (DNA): TGCAGCATCCGCGACGGGGCGGACTATGGCTACACCTTC. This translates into CSIRDGADYGYTF.

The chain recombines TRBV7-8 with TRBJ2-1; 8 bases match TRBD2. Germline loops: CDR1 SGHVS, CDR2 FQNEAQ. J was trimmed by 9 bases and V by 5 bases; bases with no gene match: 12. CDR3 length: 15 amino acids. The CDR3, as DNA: TGTGCCAGCAGCCCGACGGGACTAGAGGTCGGTGAGCAGTTCTTC. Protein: CASSPTGLEVGEQFF.

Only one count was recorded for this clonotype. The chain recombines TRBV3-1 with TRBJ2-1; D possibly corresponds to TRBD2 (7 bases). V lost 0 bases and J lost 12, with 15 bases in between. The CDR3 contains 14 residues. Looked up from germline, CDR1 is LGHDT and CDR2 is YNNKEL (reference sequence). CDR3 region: CASSQDWGGQTQFF. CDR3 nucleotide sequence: TGTGCCAGCAGCCAAGATTGGGGGGGCCAAACGCAGTTCTTC.

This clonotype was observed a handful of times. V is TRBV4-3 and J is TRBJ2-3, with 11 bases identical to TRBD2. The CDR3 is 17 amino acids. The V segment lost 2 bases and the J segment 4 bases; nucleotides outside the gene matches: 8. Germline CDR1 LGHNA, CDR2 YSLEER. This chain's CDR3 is CASSQLSGRARADTQYF. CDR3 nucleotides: TGCGCCAGCAGCCAACTTAGCGGGAGGGCCCGGGCAGATACGCAGTATTTT.